This T cell receptor (beta chain) appears in the sequencing data of a study of T-cell memory formation after mild COVID-19. cDNA libraries for TCR alpha and TCR beta, carrying sample barcodes and UMIs, came from 5'RACE with constant-segment primers. TCRdb fed the 5' RACE reads into MiXCR, producing one record per CDR3 protein. The sample holds approximately 350,000 distinct CDR3 sequences, 10% to 15% seen once. Germline V gene sequence: CDR1 MNHEY, CDR2 SVGEGT. CDR3 length equals 12 residues. Trimming removed 4 bases from V and 6 bases from J, with 7 bases in between. Study-level points and caveats: The study found contracting CD4+ clones mainly in CM and EM and contracting CD8+ clones in EMRA. The study found balanced CD4/CD8 in clones contracting day 15 to 85 and a CD4+ lean in later expanders.

This clonotype was seen a handful of times. Its antigen remains unidentified. The chain combines TRBV6-2 or TRBV6-3 with TRBJ2-1, with no clear D. The source of this sequence is a man younger than 35 who had mild COVID-19 (a few samples of this study predate the infection). Cell type and time point are not known. Input material: PBMCs or a T cell subset sorted from them (not recorded which). The chain's CDR3 is CASSWTFNEQFF. As DNA, the CDR3 is TGTGCCAGCAGTTGGACGTTCAATGAGCAGTTCTTC.